These T cell receptor beta chains were read from a single sample in a study of spatial heterogeneity in lung cancer. TCRdb reanalysed the 5' RACE reads using MiXCR and keeps one entry per CDR3 protein. This table has roughly 70,000 distinct CDR3 sequences, around 8.9% appearing once. Sequencing was performed on PBMCs, taken at follow-up. All receptors derive from a female donor with early-stage non-small cell lung cancer. CDR3s include the opening cysteine and the closing phenylalanine or tryptophan. A D gene is named only where the DNA matches it firmly. Size tells how often a clone was seen (once, few, many) or the class of an expanded clone, and some rows leave it out.

J,size,V,D,DNA,CDR3
TRBJ1-2,-,TRBV5-1,TRBD1,TGCGCCAGCAAATTGGGACAGAGCTATGGCTACACCTTC,CASKLGQSYGYTF
TRBJ2-3,few,TRBV2,TRBD2,TGTGCCAGCAGTTTTAGCGGGAGTAGCGCAGATACGCAGTATTTT,CASSFSGSSADTQYF
TRBJ1-1,-,TRBV7-2,TRBD1,TGTGCCAGCAGCGCCACCGGGACAGCGAACACTGAAGCTTTCTTT,CASSATGTANTEAFF
TRBJ2-5,many,TRBV5-1,-,TGCGCCAGCAGCCCCCGGGACCCCGGAGAGACCCAGTACTTC,CASSPRDPGETQYF
TRBJ2-5,many,TRBV11-2,-,TGTGCCAGCAGCTTAGATCTTGGGACGGGAGAAGAGACCCAGTACTTC,CASSLDLGTGEETQYF
TRBJ1-3,few,TRBV25-1,-,TGTGCCAGCAGTGTGGCAGGTAGACACACCATATATTTT,CASSVAGRHTIYF
TRBJ1-4,-,TRBV4-2,-,TGTGCCAGCAGCCATGACTTCCAAACCGGCAATGAAAAACTGTTTTTT,CASSHDFQTGNEKLFF
TRBJ2-2,few,TRBV29-1,TRBD2,TGCAGCGCTCGGACTAGCGGATCGAACACCGGGGAGCTGTTTTTT,CSARTSGSNTGELFF
TRBJ2-5,few,TRBV20-1,-,TGCAGTGCTAGAGATCGTCCCGAGACGGAAGAGACCCAGTACTTC,CSARDRPETEETQYF
TRBJ2-1,many,TRBV7-2,-,TGTGCCAGCGGTGCCGGGAGTCCGAATGAGCAGTTCTTC,CASGAGSPNEQFF
TRBJ2-1,many,TRBV3-1,TRBD1,TGTGCCAGCAGCCAAGGAGGGCCCGGGACAGGGGAACTCTTC,CASSQGGPGTGELF
TRBJ1-5,few,TRBV7-2,-,TGTGCCAGCAGCTTAGGGGGGACTTTACCCCAGCATTTT,CASSLGGTLPQHF
TRBJ2-1,many,TRBV20-1,-,TGCAGTGCTAGAGGAGCGGAGCCTTACAATGAGCAGTTCTTC,CSARGAEPYNEQFF
TRBJ2-7,many,TRBV2,TRBD2,TGTGCCAGCAACCTTCTACTAGCGGGAGCCGTCGAGCAGTACTTC,CASNLLLAGAVEQYF
TRBJ1-5,few,TRBV25-1,TRBD1,TGTGCCAGCAGTGAATATACTAGACAGGGGCACCAGCAGCCCCAGCATTTT,CASSEYTRQGHQQPQHF
TRBJ2-7,-,TRBV15,-,TGTGCCACCCGGGGCTCCTACGAGCAGTACTTC,CATRGSYEQYF
TRBJ1-4,many,TRBV7-9,TRBD1,TGTGCCAGCAGCGCCCCCCGACAGGGAGGAAAAGAAAAACTGTTTTTT,CASSAPRQGGKEKLFF
TRBJ2-7,-,TRBV12-3/TRBV12-4,TRBD2,TGTGCCAGCAGTGGGACTAGCGGGGGGAGCTCCTACGAGCAGTACTTC,CASSGTSGGSSYEQYF
TRBJ2-3,few,TRBV5-1,TRBD2,TGCGCCAGCAGCTTCACTAGCGGGAGTACCGATACGCAGTATTTT,CASSFTSGSTDTQYF
TRBJ1-1,-,TRBV7-9,-,TGTGCCAGCAGCCCGGGACGGAACACTGAAGCTTTCTTT,CASSPGRNTEAFF
TRBJ2-1,many,TRBV25-1,-,TGTGCCAGCAGTGAAGCGGGCACCAATGAGCAGTTCTTC,CASSEAGTNEQFF
TRBJ2-7,many,TRBV5-1,-,TGCGCCAGCAGCGACCCTCAAGGACTTGCTTCGTACGAGCAGTACTTC,CASSDPQGLASYEQYF
TRBJ2-2,many,TRBV19,TRBD1,TGTGCCAGTAGTATACGACAGGGGGCTAATGTGCTGTTTTTT,CASSIRQGANVLFF
TRBJ2-6,many,TRBV12-3/TRBV12-4,-,TGTGCCAGCAGTTTAACATCCGCGGCTGGGGCCAACGTCCTGACTTTC,CASSLTSAAGANVLTF
TRBJ2-7,-,TRBV20-1,TRBD1,TGCAGTGCTATCGGGACAGCCGATTACGAGCAGTACTTC,CSAIGTADYEQYF
TRBJ2-1,-,TRBV27,TRBD2,TGTGCCAGCAGTTGGGGACCGTTGACTAGCGGGTCCAATGAGCAGTTCTTC,CASSWGPLTSGSNEQFF
TRBJ1-1,many,TRBV7-9,-,TGTGCCAGCAGCGGCTGGGACGGTGAAGCTTTCTTT,CASSGWDGEAFF
TRBJ2-4,-,TRBV9,TRBD2,TGTGCCAGCAGCGTAGGGGCGGGAGGAAACATTCAGTACTTC,CASSVGAGGNIQYF
TRBJ1-1,few,TRBV29-1,-,TGCAGCGTTGTAGACGCTCTTTACGATGAAGCTTTCTTT,CSVVDALYDEAFF
TRBJ2-1,many,TRBV5-4,TRBD2,TGTGCCAGCAGCTTGGCCCGGACTAGCGGAAACAGGGGTAGTGAGCAGTTCTTC,CASSLARTSGNRGSEQFF
TRBJ2-1,many,TRBV6-6,TRBD2,TGTGCCAGCCTGACTAGCGGGACACCGGGCGATGAGCAGTTCTTC,CASLTSGTPGDEQFF
TRBJ1-6,many,TRBV9,-,TGTGCCAGCAGCCTTCTTAGTTCACCCCTCCACTTT,CASSLLSSPLHF